A few counts support the clone carrying this T cell receptor (beta chain). What it binds is not known. The sample originates from a study of cytomegalovirus exposure and HLA in healthy donors. Broader study findings: Many donors shared some public TCRs, even though most TCR sequences were rare.

There are 17 residues in the CDR3. With V trimmed by 5 bases and J by 2 bases, 12 bases remained unmatched. Germline CDR1 SEHNR, CDR2 FQNEAQ (reference sequence). In the PCR, 60 Vbeta and 13 Jbeta primers were used. This table comes from immunoSEQ multiplex PCR, and its TCRdb copy is limited to in-frame clones, with some not included. Among over 150,000 clones listed, 76% were seen once. The chain carries TRBV7-9 and TRBJ1-2; 9 nucleotides line up with TRBD1. The receptor comes from a man aged 55 to 70 in good health and CMV-seronegative. The sequenced sample was PBMCs. The CDR3 bases are TGTGCCAGCAGCGGGAGGTACGGGACAGGGTTGAACTATGGCTACACCTTC. It specifies CASSGRYGTGLNYGYTF.